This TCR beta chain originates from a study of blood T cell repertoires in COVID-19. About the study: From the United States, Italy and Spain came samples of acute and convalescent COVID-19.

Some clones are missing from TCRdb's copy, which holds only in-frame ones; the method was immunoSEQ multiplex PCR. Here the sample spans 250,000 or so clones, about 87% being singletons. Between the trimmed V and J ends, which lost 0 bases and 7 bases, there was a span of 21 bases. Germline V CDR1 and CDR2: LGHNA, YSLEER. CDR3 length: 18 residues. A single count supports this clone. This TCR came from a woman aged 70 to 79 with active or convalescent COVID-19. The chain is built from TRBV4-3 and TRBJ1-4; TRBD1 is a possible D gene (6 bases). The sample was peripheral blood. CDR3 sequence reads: CASSQDGGGGRTVEKLFF. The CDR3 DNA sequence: TGCGCCAGCAGCCAAGATGGGGGCGGGGGACGGACCGTTGAAAAACTGTTTTTT.